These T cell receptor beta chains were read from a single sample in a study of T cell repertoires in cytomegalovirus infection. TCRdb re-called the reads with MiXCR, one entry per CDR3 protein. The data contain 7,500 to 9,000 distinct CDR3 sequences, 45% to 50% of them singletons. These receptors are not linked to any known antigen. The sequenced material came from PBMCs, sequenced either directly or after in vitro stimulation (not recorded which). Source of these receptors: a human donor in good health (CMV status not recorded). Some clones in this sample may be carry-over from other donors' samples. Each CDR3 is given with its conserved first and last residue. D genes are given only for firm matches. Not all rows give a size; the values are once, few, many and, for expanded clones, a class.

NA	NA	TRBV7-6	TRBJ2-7	CASSLGPQVISYEKYF	TGTGCCAGCAGCTTAGGACCACAGGTTATCTCCTACGAGAAGTACTTC
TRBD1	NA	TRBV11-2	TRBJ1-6	CASSLRQGGSSYNSPLHF	TGTGCCAGCAGCTTGAGACAGGGTGGGAGCTCCTATAATTCACCCCTCCACTTT
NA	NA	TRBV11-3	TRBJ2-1	CASSLVAGTPNEQFF	TGTGCCAGCAGCTTAGTAGCCGGGACTCCCAATGAGCAGTTCTTC
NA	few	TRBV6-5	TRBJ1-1	CASSYSLGGVDTEAFF	TGTGCCAGCAGTTACTCCCTCGGGGGCGTGGACACTGAAGCTTTCTTT
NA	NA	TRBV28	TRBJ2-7	CASSLQGSYEQYF	TGTGCCAGCAGCCTCCAAGGCTCCTACGAGCAGTACTTC
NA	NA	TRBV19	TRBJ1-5	CASSSIYPGTGEDNQPPPF	TGTGCCAGTAGTTCAATATATCCCGGTACAGGTGAAGACAATCAGCCCCCGCCTTTT
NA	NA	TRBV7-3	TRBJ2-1	CASSLRPYNEQFF	TGTGCCAGCAGCTTACGGCCCTACAATGAGCAGTTCTTC
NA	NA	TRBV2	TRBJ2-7	CASKGQGQGRTYEQYF	TGTGCCAGCAAGGGGCAGGGGCAGGGACGAACCTACGAGCAGTACTTC
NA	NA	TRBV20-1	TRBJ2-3	CSARRLPAKGSTQDTPYF	TGCAGTGCTAGGCGACTACCAGCGAAAGGGAGCACACAGGATACGCCGTATTTT
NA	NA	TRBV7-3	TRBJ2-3	CASSLLPPSGAPRTQYF	TGTGCCAGCAGCCTCCTCCCCCCAAGCGGAGCACCTCGTACGCAGTATTTT
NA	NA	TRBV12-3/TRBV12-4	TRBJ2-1	CASSLSGGEQFF	TGTGCCAGCAGTTTAAGTGGGGGTGAGCAGTTCTTC
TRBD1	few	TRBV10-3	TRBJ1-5	CAIHESEQGSDETRNQTQHF	TGTGCCATCCATGAGTCGGAACAGGGGAGTGACGAGACTCGCAATCAGACCCAGCATTTT
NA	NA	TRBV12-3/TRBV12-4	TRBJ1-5	CASSKEGTSVPYNQPQHF	TGTGCCAGCAGTAAGGAGGGGACCAGTGTTCCGTACAATCAGCCCCAGCATTTT
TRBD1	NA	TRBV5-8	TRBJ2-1	CASSPGQAYNEQFF	TGTGCCAGCAGCCCGGGACAGGCGTACAATGAGCAGTTCTTC
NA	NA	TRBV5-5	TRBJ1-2	CASSLGGYGYTF	TGTGCCAGCAGCTTGGGGGGGTATGGCTACACCTTC
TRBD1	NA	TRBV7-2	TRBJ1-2	CASSLARGQVLF	TGTGCCAGCAGCTTAGCCAGGGGGCAGGTGCTCTTC
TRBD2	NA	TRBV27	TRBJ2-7	CASSFLAGGSYEQYF	TGTGCCAGCAGTTTCCTAGCGGGAGGCTCCTACGAGCAGTACTTC
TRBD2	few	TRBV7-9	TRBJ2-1	CASSLAGLAQNEQFF	TGTGCCAGCAGCTTAGCGGGACTAGCGCAGAATGAGCAGTTCTTC
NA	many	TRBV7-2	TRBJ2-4	CASSPREGVNIQYF	TGTGCCAGCAGCCCTCGAGAAGGGGTAAACATTCAGTACTTC
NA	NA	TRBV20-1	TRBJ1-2	CSAKPQGERGYTF	TGCAGTGCTAAGCCACAGGGAGAAAGGGGCTACACCTTC
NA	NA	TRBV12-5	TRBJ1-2	CASGLVFLLPRTAWGHYGYTF	TGTGCTAGTGGTTTGGTATTCCTACTGCCCCGGACAGCATGGGGCCATTATGGCTACACCTTC
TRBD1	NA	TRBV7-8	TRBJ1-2	CASRPGTGGYGYTF	TGTGCCAGCAGACCAGGGACAGGGGGCTATGGCTACACCTTC
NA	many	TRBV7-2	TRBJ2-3	CASSSGIDTQYF	TGTGCCAGCAGCTCGGGGATAGATACGCAGTATTTT
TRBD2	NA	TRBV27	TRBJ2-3	CASSLSSFLAGCLSTDTQYF	TGTGCCAGCAGTTTATCGAGTTTCCTAGCGGGATGCCTGAGCACAGATACGCAGTATTTT
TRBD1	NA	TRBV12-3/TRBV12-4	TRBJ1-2	CASSLDVTGVNYGYPF	TGTGCAAGCAGTTTAGATGTGACAGGGGTAAACTATGGCTACCCCTTC
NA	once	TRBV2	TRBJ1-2	CASREQGYGYTF	TGTGCCAGCAGGGAACAGGGCTATGGCTACACCTTC
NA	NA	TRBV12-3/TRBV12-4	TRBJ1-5	CASSQEGTMGPYNKPQNF	TGTGCCAGCAGTCAGGAGGGGACCATGGGTCCGTACAATAAGCCCCAGAATTTT